This T cell receptor beta chain was retrieved from a study of low-dose radiotherapy and immunotherapy resistance in tumors. As for the study in general: It was 1 Gy per fraction every two weeks that Cohort 2 received, adding up to 13 Gy over 26 weeks.

TRAV and TRBV primers primed cDNA for both TCRalpha and TCRbeta. Using a constant-region primer together with a V-primer adapter, TCRs were subjected to around 20 PCR cycles of amplification. TCRdb re-derived calls from the reads in MiXCR, one entry per CDR3 protein. The profile shows around 58,000 distinct CDR3 sequences, about 25% of them singletons. The germline gives CDR1 SGHRS, CDR2 YFSETQ. Trimming shortened V by 5 bases and J by 5 bases, and 8 bases separated the two germline ends. CDR3 length equals 13 residues. There are many counts of this clonotype. Regarding time point: after trial treatment. Treatment of the sample: LDRT plus nivolumab, ipilimumab, low-dose cyclophosphamide and aspirin (RACIN trial).

The receptor was derived from a male donor with prostate cancer. The rearrangement joins TRBV5-1 to TRBJ1-6; perhaps TRBD1 as D (5 bases). Sequenced material: PBMCs, taken after low-dose radiotherapy plus immunotherapy. The CDR3 sequence is CASRTAHNSPLHF. The CDR3 DNA follows: TGCGCCAGCAGGACAGCCCATAATTCACCCCTCCACTTT. The whole variable domain, remainder taken from reference TRBV5-1 and TRBJ1-6, is KAGVTQTPRYLIKTRGQQVTLSCSPISGHRSVSWYQQTPGQGLQFLFEYFSETQRNKGNFPGRFSGRQFSNSRSEMNVSTLELGDSALYLCASRTAHNSPLHFGNGTRLTVT.